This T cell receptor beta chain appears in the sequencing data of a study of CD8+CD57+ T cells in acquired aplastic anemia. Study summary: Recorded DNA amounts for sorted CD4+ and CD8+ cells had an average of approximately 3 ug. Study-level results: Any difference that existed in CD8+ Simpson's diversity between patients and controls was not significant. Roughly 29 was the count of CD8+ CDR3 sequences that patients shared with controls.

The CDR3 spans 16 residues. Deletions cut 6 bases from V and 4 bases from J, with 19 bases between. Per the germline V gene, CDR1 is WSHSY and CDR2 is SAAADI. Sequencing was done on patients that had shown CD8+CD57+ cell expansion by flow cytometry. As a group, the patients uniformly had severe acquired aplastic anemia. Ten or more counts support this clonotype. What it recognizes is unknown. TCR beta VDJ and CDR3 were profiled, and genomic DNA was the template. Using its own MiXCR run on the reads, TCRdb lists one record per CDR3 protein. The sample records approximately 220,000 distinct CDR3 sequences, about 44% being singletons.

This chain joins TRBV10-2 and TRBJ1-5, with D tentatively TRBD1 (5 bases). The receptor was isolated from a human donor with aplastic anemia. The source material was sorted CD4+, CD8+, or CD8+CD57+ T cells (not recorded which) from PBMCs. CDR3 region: CASSETRTQGNQPQHF. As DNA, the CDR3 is TGCGCCAGCAGCGAAACCCGCACCCAGGGTAATCAGCCCCAGCATTTT.